The 6 T cell receptor beta chains given below trace back to one sample, sequenced in a study of blood T cell repertoires in COVID-19. The assay was immunoSEQ multiplex PCR, and TCRdb's table has in-frame clones only and misses some. The table has some 62,000 clones, around 85% seen once. Sample: peripheral blood. All receptors come from a man between 60 and 70 years old with acute or convalescent COVID-19.

The J gene is TRBJ2-1, the V gene TRBV4-2; 7 bases map to TRBD2. V lost 0 bases to trimming and J lost 0 bases; unmatched junction nucleotides: 5. Germline V gene lookup returns CDR1 LGHNA and CDR2 YNFKEQ. The CDR3 runs to 17 residues. This chain's CDR3 is CASSQDLRESSYNEQFF. The CDR3 nucleotides are TGTGCCAGCAGCCAAGATTTGCGGGAGAGCTCCTACAATGAGCAGTTCTTC.

This clone has a handful of counts. Written as DNA, the CDR3 is TGTGCCAGCACCCCCGGGAGGGGGTCCAATGAGCAGTTCTTC. It translates to CASTPGRGSNEQFF. The chain has TRBV7-2 and TRBJ2-1, with TRBD2 matching 8 bases. With V trimmed by 7 bases and J by 6 bases, 8 bases remained unmatched. CDR3 length: 14 amino acids. From germline, CDR1 is SGHTA and CDR2 FQGNSA.

This clone was observed once. The genes are TRBV5-6 and TRBJ2-7, with 9 bases matching TRBD1. Germline V gene sequence: CDR1 SGHDT, CDR2 YYEEEE. The V segment lost 7 bases and the J segment 4 bases; nucleotides outside the gene matches: 9. The CDR3 contains 14 residues. Written as DNA, the CDR3 is TGTGCCAGCGAACCCGGGACAGGGTTTTACGAGCAGTACTTC. Encoded protein: CASEPGTGFYEQYF. Using reference TRBV5-6 and TRBJ2-7 for the parts outside the CDR3, the full variable domain is DAGVTQSPTHLIKTRGQQVTLRCSPKSGHDTVSWYQQALGQGPQFIFQYYEEEERQRGNFPDRFSGHQFPNYSSELNVNALLLGDSALYLCASEPGTGFYEQYFGPGTRLTVT.

The chain links TRBV10-3 to TRBJ1-4; 8 bases are a match to TRBD1. From germline, CDR1 is ENHRY and CDR2 SYGVKD. V trimming: 4 bases; J trimming: 8 bases; junction bases outside the gene matches: 3. The CDR3 consists of 13 residues. For the CDR3, the DNA is TGTGCCATCAGTGCTCGGGACAGGGAAAAACTGTTTTTT. Its protein is CAISARDREKLFF.

V is TRBV4-1 and J is TRBJ2-7; 8 bases agree with TRBD1. From germline, CDR1 is MGHRA and CDR2 YSYEKL. The CDR3 spans 19 residues. The V and J ends lost 0 bases and 3 bases, in that order; junction bases with no gene match: 16. CDR3 amino acids: CASSQETGADSGNDYEQYF. The CDR3 DNA is TGCGCCAGCAGCCAAGAGACAGGGGCAGATAGCGGCAATGACTACGAGCAGTACTTC.

V gene TRBV9 combines with J gene TRBJ1-5, with a tentative D call TRBD1 (6 bases). The CDR3 is 13 amino acids. Germline V gene sequence: CDR1 SGDLS, CDR2 YYNGEE. With 5 bases removed from V and 7 bases from J, the gap between germline ends came to 13 bases. CDR3 bases: TGTGCCAGCAGTTACAGGGAGGGGCAGCCCCAGCATTTT. Translation gives CASSYREGQPQHF.